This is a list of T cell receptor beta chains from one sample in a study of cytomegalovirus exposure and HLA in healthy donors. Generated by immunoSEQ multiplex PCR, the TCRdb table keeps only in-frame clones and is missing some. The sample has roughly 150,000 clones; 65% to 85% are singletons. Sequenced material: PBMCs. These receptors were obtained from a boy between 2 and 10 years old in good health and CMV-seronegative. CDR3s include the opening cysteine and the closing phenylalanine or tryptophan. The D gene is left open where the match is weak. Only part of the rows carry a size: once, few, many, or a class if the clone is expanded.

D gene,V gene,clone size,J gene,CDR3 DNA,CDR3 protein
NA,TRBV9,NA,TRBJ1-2,TGTGCCAGCAGCGTGGGGACAATTGGAGGCTACACCTTC,CASSVGTIGGYTF
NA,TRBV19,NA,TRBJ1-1,TGTGCCAGCTCTTTTTCGGTCAAAGGGGCTGAAGCTTTCTTT,CASSFSVKGAEAFF
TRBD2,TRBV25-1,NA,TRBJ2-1,TGTGCCAGCAGTATTAGCGGGAGCGTCTCCTACAATGAGCAGTTCTTC,CASSISGSVSYNEQFF
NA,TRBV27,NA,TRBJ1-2,TGTGCCAGCAGTTTAATCGGGGGAGCGAACTATGGCTACACCTTC,CASSLIGGANYGYTF
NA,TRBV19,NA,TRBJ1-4,TGTGCCAGTAGTACAAACAGGGAATTCGGTGAAAAACTGTTTTTT,CASSTNREFGEKLFF
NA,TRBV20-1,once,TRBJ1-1,TGCAGTGCTACACAGGACACTGAAGCTTTCTTT,CSATQDTEAFF
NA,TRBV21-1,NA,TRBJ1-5,TGTGCCAGCAGCAAGGGGGGACCTAAAAGGCCCCAGCATTTT,CASSKGGPKRPQHF
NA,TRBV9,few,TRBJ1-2,TGTGCCAGCAGCCCCGACAGTTTATCTAACTATGGCTACACCTTC,CASSPDSLSNYGYTF
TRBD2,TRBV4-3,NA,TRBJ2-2,TGCGCCAGCAGCCAAGAACTGAGCGGGAGGGCAGGCAGGGAGCTGTTTTTT,CASSQELSGRAGRELFF
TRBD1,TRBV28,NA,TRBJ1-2,TGTGCCAGCAGTTTATATGGGACAGGAAACTATGGCTACACCTTC,CASSLYGTGNYGYTF
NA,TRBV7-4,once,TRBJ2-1,TGTGCCAGCAGCTTGTGTCCAGGGCCTTACAATGAGCAGTTCTTC,CASSLCPGPYNEQFF